This T cell receptor (beta chain) was documented in a study of shared clonotypes between healthy human individuals. Study information: Three CD4 naive, three CD4 memory, two CD8 naive and one CD8 memory plate were used per donor.

This CDR3 spans 15 amino acids. Trimming pared 0 bases from V and 5 bases from J, leaving 11 bases between. Germline CDR1 and CDR2: SGHRS and YFSETQ. Per the original data handling: ImmunoSEQ sequences covered only the junction and lacked quality scores; filtering therefore differed. The assay was immunoSEQ multiplex PCR, and TCRdb's table has in-frame clones only and misses some. The D gene and trimming were derived from the DNA, and the V and J assignments and clone size from that table. Here the sample spans around 1 million clones, 76% being singletons. Regarding the study as a whole: Generally, naive subsets came out with larger estimated richness than memory subsets.

A single count supports this clone. What it recognizes is unknown. The same CDR3 is also encoded by other DNA sequences in this sample. The source material was memory CD4+ T cells sorted from blood. The subset here: CD45RA-negative fraction. The V and J genes are TRBV5-1 and TRBJ2-2; the D gene is possibly TRBD2 (5 bases). The receptor was derived from a man between 18 and 35 years old in good health. The chain's CDR3 is CASSLDPGGTGELFF. CDR3 nucleotides: TGCGCCAGCAGCTTGGACCCCGGAGGTACCGGGGAGCTGTTTTTT.